These 11 T cell receptor beta chains were all obtained from the same sample, sequenced in a study of blood T cell repertoires in COVID-19. Here immunoSEQ multiplex PCR was the method, and the copy in TCRdb shows in-frame clones only, minus some. The table lists about 340,000 clones, about 88% of them singletons, with 7% to 8% in the top ten. The sequencing sample was made of peripheral blood. Every receptor here comes from an older woman with COVID-19, enrolled during active disease.

V and J are TRBV28 and TRBJ2-3; TRBD1 matches at 10 bases. The CDR3 spans 16 residues. Germline V gene sequence: CDR1 MDHEN, CDR2 SYDVKM. The ends lost 5 bases at V and 2 bases at J; junction bases unmatched: 7. The CDR3 reads CASSPTGTGDTDTQYF. The CDR3 bases are TGTGCCAGCAGTCCGACCGGGACAGGGGACACAGATACGCAGTATTTT.

This chain links TRBV24-1 with TRBJ2-1; possible D gene TRBD2, 5 bases. The CDR3 spans 16 residues. Trimming removed 1 base at V and 9 bases at J, with 18 bases between. Looked up from germline, CDR1 is KGHDR and CDR2 is SFDVKD. CDR3 residues: CATSDLGEGVRGEQFF. The DNA for the CDR3 is TGTGCCACCAGTGATTTAGGAGAGGGAGTTCGGGGTGAGCAGTTCTTC.

The rearrangement uses TRBV28 and TRBJ2-2; TRBD1 matches 9 bases. The CDR3 has 14 amino acids. The germline V gene has CDR1 MDHEN and CDR2 SYDVKM. Trimming took 8 bases from V and 4 from J; bases not matched to a gene: 5. CDR3 nucleotide sequence: TGTGCCAGCTGGGGGACAGGGAGCACCGGGGAGCTGTTTTTT. Its translation: CASWGTGSTGELFF. Full variable domain (outside the CDR3, taken from reference TRBV28 and TRBJ2-2): DVKVTQSSRYLVKRTGEKVFLECVQDMDHENMFWYRQDPGLGLRLIYFSYDVKMKEKGDIPEGYSVSREKKERFSLILESASTNQTSMYLCASWGTGSTGELFFGEGSRLTVL.

To note about this clone: Different DNA sequences within this sample yield the same CDR3. The chain has TRBV19 and TRBJ1-2; 8 bases map to TRBD1. V dropped 3 bases and J dropped 1; count of bases not matched to a gene: 1. Germline CDR1 is LNHDA and CDR2 is SQIVND (reference sequence). The CDR3 consists of 14 residues. In DNA form, the CDR3 reads TGTGCCAGTAGTATCGACAGGGGTAACTATGGCTACACCTTC. Its protein is CASSIDRGNYGYTF.

The J gene is TRBJ1-3, the V gene TRBV5-1; TRBD1 aligns across 7 bases. Unmatched junction bases numbered 7, after V lost 4 bases and J lost 6 bases. The CDR3 spans 14 residues. Germline V gene sequence: CDR1 SGHRS, CDR2 YFSETQ. The CDR3 DNA is TGCGCCAGCAGCATAACAGGGGAAGTAAACACCATATATTTT. It yields the protein CASSITGEVNTIYF.

The CDR3 is CASSLGDRGLDGYTF. The CDR3 DNA reads as TGCGCCAGCAGCTTGGGGGACAGGGGTCTTGATGGCTACACCTTC. This sequence joins TRBV5-1 and TRBJ1-2, with TRBD1 identical over 10 bases. With 0 bases clipped from V and 6 bases from J, the junction kept 5 bases outside the gene matches. The CDR3 spans 15 residues. Germline loops: CDR1 SGHRS, CDR2 YFSETQ.

The chain carries TRBV7-9 and TRBJ1-6; possibly TRBD1 for D (5 bases). V was clipped by 4 bases and J by 7 bases, with 17 bases between them. The CDR3 covers 16 residues. The germline V gene has CDR1 SEHNR and CDR2 FQNEAQ (reference sequence). CDR3 amino acids: CASSSNPGGTNSPLHF. The CDR3 bases are TGTGCCAGCAGCTCAAACCCCGGGGGTACGAATTCACCCCTCCACTTT.

The chain recombines TRBV3-1 (or the pseudogene TRBV3-2) with TRBJ1-3, with D tentatively TRBD1 (5 bases). Trimming stripped 0 bases from V and 0 bases from J, with 12 bases between. This CDR3 spans 17 amino acids. The V gene's germline CDR1 is LGHDT and CDR2 YNNKEL (reference sequence). The CDR3 bases are TGTGCCAGCAGCCAAGATCGACAGCCGAGCTCTGGAAACACCATATATTTT. Amino acids: CASSQDRQPSSGNTIYF.

The genes are TRBV6-2 or TRBV6-3 and TRBJ1-2; 7 nucleotides match TRBD1. CDR1 and CDR2 from the germline V gene are MNHEY and SVGEGT. Trimming removed 1 base from V and 1 base from J; junction bases left unmatched: 0. The CDR3 consists of 14 residues. As DNA, the CDR3 is TGTGCCAGCAGTTACTGGGACAGTAACTATGGCTACACCTTC. Its translation: CASSYWDSNYGYTF.

This clone came up once. This CDR3 is also generated by other DNA sequences in the sample. The rearrangement uses TRBV5-6 and TRBJ1-2; D may be TRBD1 (6 bases). V lost 1 base and J 2 bases, leaving 9 bases between the germline ends. The CDR3 loop spans 14 amino acids. Germline CDR1 reads SGHDT; CDR2 reads YYEEEE. Written as DNA, the CDR3 is TGTGCCAGCAGCTTGCAGGGGCTGAACTATGGCTACACCTTC. Amino acid sequence: CASSLQGLNYGYTF.

The chain links TRBV28 to TRBJ1-5; D is undetermined. This CDR3 has 15 amino acids. The germline CDR1 and CDR2 sequences are MDHEN and SYDVKM. The germline V and J ends were trimmed by 5 bases and 4 bases, with 15 bases remaining between them. The CDR3 region has the DNA TGTGCCAGCAGTCCAGCCCCGGGTATTAATCAGCCCCAGCATTTT. Its protein product is CASSPAPGINQPQHF. Complete variable domain (other parts from reference TRBV28 and TRBJ1-5): DVKVTQSSRYLVKRTGEKVFLECVQDMDHENMFWYRQDPGLGLRLIYFSYDVKMKEKGDIPEGYSVSREKKERFSLILESASTNQTSMYLCASSPAPGINQPQHFGDGTRLSIL.